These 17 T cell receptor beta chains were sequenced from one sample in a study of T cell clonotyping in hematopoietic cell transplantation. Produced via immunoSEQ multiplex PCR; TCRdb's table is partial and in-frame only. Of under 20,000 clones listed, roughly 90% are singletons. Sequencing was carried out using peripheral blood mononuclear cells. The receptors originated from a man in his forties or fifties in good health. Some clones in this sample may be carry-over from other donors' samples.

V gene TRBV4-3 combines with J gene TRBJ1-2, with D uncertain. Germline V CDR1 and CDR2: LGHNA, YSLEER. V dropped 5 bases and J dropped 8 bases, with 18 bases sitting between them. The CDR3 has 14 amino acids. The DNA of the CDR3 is TGCGCCAGCAGCTTCGACTCGTCCGACGGGGGCTACACCTTC. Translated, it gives CASSFDSSDGGYTF.

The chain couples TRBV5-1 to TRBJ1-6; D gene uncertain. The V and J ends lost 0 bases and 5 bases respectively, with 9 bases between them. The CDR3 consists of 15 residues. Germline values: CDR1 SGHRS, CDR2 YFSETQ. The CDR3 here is CASSLAGSHNSPLHF. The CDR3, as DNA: TGCGCCAGCAGCTTGGCCGGCAGTCATAATTCACCCCTCCACTTT.

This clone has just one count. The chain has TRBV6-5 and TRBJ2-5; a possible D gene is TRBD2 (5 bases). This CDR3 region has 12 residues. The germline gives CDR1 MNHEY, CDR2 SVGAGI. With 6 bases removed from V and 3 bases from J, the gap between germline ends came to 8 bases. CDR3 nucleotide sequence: TGTGCCAGCAGGCGGACTGAAGAGACCCAGTACTTC. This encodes CASRRTEETQYF.

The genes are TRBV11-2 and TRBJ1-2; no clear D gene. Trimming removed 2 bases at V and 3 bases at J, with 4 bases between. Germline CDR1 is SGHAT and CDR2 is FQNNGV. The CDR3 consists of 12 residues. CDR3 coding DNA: TGTGCCAGCAGCTTACTTTACTATGGCTACACCTTC. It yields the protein CASSLLYYGYTF.

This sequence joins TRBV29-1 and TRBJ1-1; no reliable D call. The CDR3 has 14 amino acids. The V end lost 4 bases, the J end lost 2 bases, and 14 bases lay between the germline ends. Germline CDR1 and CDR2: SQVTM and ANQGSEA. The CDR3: CSVVRRSGNTEAFF. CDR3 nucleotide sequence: TGCAGCGTTGTCCGACGATCAGGAAACACTGAAGCTTTCTTT.

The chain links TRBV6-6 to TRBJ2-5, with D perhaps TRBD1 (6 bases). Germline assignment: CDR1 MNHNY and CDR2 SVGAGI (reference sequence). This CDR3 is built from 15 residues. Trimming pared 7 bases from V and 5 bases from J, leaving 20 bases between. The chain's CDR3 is CASINSPGVRETQYF. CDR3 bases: TGTGCCAGCATTAACTCGCCAGGGGTCCGGGAGACCCAGTACTTC.

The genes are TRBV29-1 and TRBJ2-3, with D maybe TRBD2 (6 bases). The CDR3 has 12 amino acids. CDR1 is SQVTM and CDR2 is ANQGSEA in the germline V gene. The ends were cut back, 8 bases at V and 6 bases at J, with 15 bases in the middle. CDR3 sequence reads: CSSSRAGDTQYF. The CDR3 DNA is TGCAGCTCCTCCCGTGCGGGGGATACGCAGTATTTT.

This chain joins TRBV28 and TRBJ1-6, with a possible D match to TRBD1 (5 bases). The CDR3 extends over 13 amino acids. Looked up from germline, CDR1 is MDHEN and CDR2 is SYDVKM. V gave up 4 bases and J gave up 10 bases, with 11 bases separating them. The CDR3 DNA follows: TGTGCCAGCAGTTGGGGGGGTTACTCACCCCTCCACTTT. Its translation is CASSWGGYSPLHF.

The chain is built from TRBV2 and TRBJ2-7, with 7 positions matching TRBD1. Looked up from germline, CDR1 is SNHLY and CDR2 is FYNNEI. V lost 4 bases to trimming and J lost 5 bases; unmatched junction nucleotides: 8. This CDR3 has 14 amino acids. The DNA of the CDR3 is TGTGCCAGCAGTGGAGGCGTTAGGGGGCACGAGCAGTACTTC. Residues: CASSGGVRGHEQYF.

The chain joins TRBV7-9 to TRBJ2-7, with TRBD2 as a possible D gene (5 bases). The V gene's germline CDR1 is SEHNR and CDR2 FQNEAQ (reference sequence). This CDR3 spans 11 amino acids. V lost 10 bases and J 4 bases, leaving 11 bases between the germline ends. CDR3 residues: CATGSGYEQYF. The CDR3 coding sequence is TGTGCCACCGGGTCGGGGTACGAGCAGTACTTC.

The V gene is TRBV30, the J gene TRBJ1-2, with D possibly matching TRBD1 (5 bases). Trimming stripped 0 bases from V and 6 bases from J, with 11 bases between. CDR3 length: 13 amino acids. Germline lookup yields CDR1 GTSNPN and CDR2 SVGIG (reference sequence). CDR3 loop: CAWSVGDADGYTF. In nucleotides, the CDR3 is TGTGCCTGGAGTGTTGGGGACGCGGATGGCTACACCTTC.

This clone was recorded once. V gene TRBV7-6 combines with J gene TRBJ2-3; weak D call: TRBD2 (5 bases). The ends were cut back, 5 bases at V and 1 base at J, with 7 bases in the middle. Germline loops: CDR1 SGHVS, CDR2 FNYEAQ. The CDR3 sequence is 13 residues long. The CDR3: CASSGRGTDTQYF. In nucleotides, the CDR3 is TGTGCCAGCAGCGGGCGGGGCACAGATACGCAGTATTTT. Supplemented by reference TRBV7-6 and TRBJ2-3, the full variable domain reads GAGVSQSPRYKVTKRGQDVALRCDPISGHVSLYWYRQALGQGPEFLTYFNYEAQQDKSGLPNDRFSAERPEGSISTLTIQRTEQRDSAMYRCASSGRGTDTQYFGPGTRLTVL.

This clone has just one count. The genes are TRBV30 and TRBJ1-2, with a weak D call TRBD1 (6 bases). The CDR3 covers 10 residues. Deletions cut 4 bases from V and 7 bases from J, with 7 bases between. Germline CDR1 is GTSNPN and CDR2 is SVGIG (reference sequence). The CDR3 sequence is CAWKGGGYTF. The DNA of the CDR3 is TGTGCCTGGAAAGGGGGTGGCTACACCTTC.

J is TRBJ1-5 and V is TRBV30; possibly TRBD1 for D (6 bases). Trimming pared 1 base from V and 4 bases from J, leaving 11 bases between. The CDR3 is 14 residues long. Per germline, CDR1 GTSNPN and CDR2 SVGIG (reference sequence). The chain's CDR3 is CAWSGGQGNQPQHF. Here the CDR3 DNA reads TGTGCCTGGAGTGGCGGGCAGGGGAATCAGCCCCAGCATTTT.

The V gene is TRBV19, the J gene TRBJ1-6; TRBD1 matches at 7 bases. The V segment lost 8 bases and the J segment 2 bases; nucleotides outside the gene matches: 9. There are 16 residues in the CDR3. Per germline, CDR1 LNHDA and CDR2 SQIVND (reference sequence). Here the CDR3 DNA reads TGTGCCAGTGCGAGGAGGGGGCGCCCCTATAATTCACCCCTCCACTTT. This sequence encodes CASARRGRPYNSPLHF.

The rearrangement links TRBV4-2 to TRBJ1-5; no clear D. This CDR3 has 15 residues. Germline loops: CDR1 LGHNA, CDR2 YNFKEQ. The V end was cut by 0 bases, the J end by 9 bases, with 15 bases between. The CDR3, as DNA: TGTGCCAGCAGCCAAGAAAGCTCCATGGTGTCGCCCCAGCATTTT. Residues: CASSQESSMVSPQHF.

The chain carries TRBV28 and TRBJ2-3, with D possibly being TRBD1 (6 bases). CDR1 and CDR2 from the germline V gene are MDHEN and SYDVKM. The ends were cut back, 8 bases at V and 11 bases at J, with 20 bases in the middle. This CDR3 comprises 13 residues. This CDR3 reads CASYGARGLRQYF. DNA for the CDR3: TGTGCCAGCTATGGGGCCAGGGGATTGAGGCAGTATTTT.